Given below is one T cell receptor beta chain in context. A TCRbeta library incorporating unique molecular identifiers was prepared. TCRdb processed the PCR reads anew with MiXCR; each CDR3 protein has one entry. The repertoire holds approximately 230,000 distinct CDR3 sequences, roughly 25% seen once, with around 4.8% in the top ten. This specimen comes from a study of T-cell reconstitution after alpha-beta-depleted transplantation in children. CDR3 length equals 11 residues. The germline CDR1 and CDR2 sequences are LNHDA and SQIVND (reference sequence). Trimming removed 2 bases at V and 5 bases at J, with 1 base between.

This specimen consisted of PBMCs, mostly from graft donor cells, obtained 360 days after TCRalphabeta/CD19-depleted stem cell transplant. This clonotype was sampled from a female patient aged 2 to 10 who had a stem cell transplant for congenital amegakaryocytic thrombocytopenia, so the T cells may come from the graft donor. The V call is TRBV19, the J call TRBJ2-1, with unresolved D. CDR3 nucleotide sequence: TGTGCCAGTAGTATAAACAATGAGCAGTTCTTC. Its protein product is CASSINNEQFF. The full variable domain, in which reference TRBV19 and TRBJ2-1 provide the parts outside the CDR3, is DGGITQSPKYLFRKEGQNVTLSCEQNLNHDAMYWYRQDPGQGLRLIYYSQIVNDFQKGDIAEGYSVSREKKESFPLTVTSAQKNPTAFYLCASSINNEQFFGPGTRLTVL.